The 10 T cell receptor beta chains below come from one sample, sequenced in a study of tumour-infiltrating T cells in Burkitt lymphoma. Libraries were prepared by immunoSEQ multiplex PCR; TCRdb keeps only in-frame clonotypes and omits some of them. Of 14,000 or so clones in the sample, 75% were seen once. Sequencing was done on a sample of tumor tissue. The receptors originated from a human donor with diffuse large B-cell lymphoma.

This clone was seen more than once but under ten times. The rearrangement joins TRBV2 to TRBJ2-3, with D possibly being TRBD1 (7 bases). CDR3 size: 15 residues. Trimming stripped 4 bases from V and 0 bases from J, with 11 bases between. Germline V gene data show CDR1 as SNHLY and CDR2 as FYNNEI. CDR3 sequence: CASSGGTESTDTQYF. Written as DNA, the CDR3 is TGTGCCAGCAGTGGCGGGACAGAGAGCACAGATACGCAGTATTTT. Full variable domain (rest looked up from reference TRBV2 and TRBJ2-3): EPEVTQTPSHQVTQMGQEVILRCVPISNHLYFYWYRQILGQKVEFLVSFYNNEISEKSEIFDDQFSVERPDGSNFTLKIRSTKLEDSAMYFCASSGGTESTDTQYFGPGTRLTVL.

A note on this clone: A read error may account for a junction end that differs from germline. Written as DNA, the CDR3 is TGTGCCAGCAGCCCCATTAACGATGTGCAGTCCTGGGACTTC. This translates into CASSPINDVQSWDF. V gene TRBV5-6 combines with J gene TRBJ2-7; unclear D gene. Germline V gene data show CDR1 as SGHDT and CDR2 as YYEEEE. The CDR3 loop spans 14 amino acids.

The rearrangement uses TRBV5-1 and TRBJ2-7, with 14 bases matching TRBD2. The CDR3 runs to 18 residues. CDR1 is SGHRS and CDR2 is YFSETQ in the germline V gene. The V and J ends lost 1 base and 6 bases, in that order; junction bases with no gene match: 12. CDR3 amino acids: CASSLRLFGTSGSGEQYF. In nucleotides, the CDR3 is TGCGCCAGCAGCTTGAGACTCTTTGGGACTAGCGGGAGCGGCGAGCAGTACTTC. Combining the CDR3 with reference TRBV5-1 and TRBJ2-7 gives the whole variable domain KAGVTQTPRYLIKTRGQQVTLSCSPISGHRSVSWYQQTPGQGLQFLFEYFSETQRNKGNFPGRFSGRQFSNSRSEMNVSTLELGDSALYLCASSLRLFGTSGSGEQYFGPGTRLTVT.

For the CDR3, the DNA is TGTGCCAGCAGCTTACCCGGGAACACTGAAGCTTTCTTT. Its translation is CASSLPGNTEAFF. This sequence joins TRBV13 and TRBJ1-1; D remains ambiguous. The CDR3 is made up of 13 amino acids. The V and J ends lost 2 bases and 1 base respectively, with 5 bases between them. Per germline, CDR1 PRHDT and CDR2 FYEKMQ (reference sequence).

This chain connects TRBV4-1 to TRBJ2-4; TRBD1 or TRBD2 may be the D gene (5 bases each). Germline V gives CDR1 MGHRA, CDR2 YSYEKL. The CDR3 is 18 residues long. With 4 bases removed from V and 3 bases from J, the gap between germline ends came to 22 bases. CDR3 sequence: CASSPVGPWGSGKNIQYF. For the CDR3, the DNA is TGCGCCAGCAGCCCCGTGGGGCCCTGGGGGTCGGGCAAAAACATTCAGTACTTC.

The chain links TRBV19 to TRBJ2-1; 8 nucleotides align to TRBD2. There are 13 residues in the CDR3. Germline CDR1 reads LNHDA; CDR2 reads SQIVND (reference sequence). Losses at the gene ends were 9 bases for V and 9 bases for J; bases not matched to a gene: 10. CDR3 protein: CASSLSAGGEQFF. The CDR3, as DNA: TGTGCCAGCTCCTTAAGTGCGGGAGGTGAGCAGTTCTTC.

The rearrangement uses TRBV9 and TRBJ1-2; D might be TRBD1 (6 bases). This CDR3 is 13 amino acids long. Trimming took 3 bases from V and 6 from J, leaving 12 bases between them. Per the germline V gene, CDR1 is SGDLS and CDR2 is YYNGEE. The CDR3: CASSDGTLNGYTF. The CDR3 DNA reads as TGTGCCAGCAGCGACGGGACATTAAATGGCTACACCTTC.

This chain connects TRBV14 to TRBJ2-1, with D tentatively TRBD1 (10 bases). Trimming pared 4 bases from V and 2 bases from J, leaving 33 bases between. This CDR3 is built from 22 residues. Germline-derived CDR1 and CDR2 are SGHDN and FVKESK. CDR3: CASSRQGAGGRALLVTYNEQFF. The CDR3 region has the DNA TGTGCCAGCAGCCGACAGGGGGCAGGCGGGAGGGCCTTATTAGTGACCTACAATGAGCAGTTCTTC.

This chain links TRBV25-1 with TRBJ2-7; 10 bases align to TRBD2. Germline V gene sequence: CDR1 MGHDK, CDR2 SYGVNS. Unmatched junction bases numbered 6, after V lost 5 bases and J lost 5 bases. The CDR3 runs 14 residues. This CDR3 is CASSRSGRLNEQYF. CDR3 sequence (DNA): TGTGCCAGCAGTCGTAGCGGGAGGCTGAACGAGCAGTACTTC.

The chain recombines TRBV9 with TRBJ2-1; 10 bases fit TRBD2. V gave up 5 bases and J gave up 7 bases; unmatched junction bases: 9. The CDR3 is 15 residues long. CDR1 and CDR2 (germline): SGDLS, YYNGEE. This CDR3 is CASSRLAGARNEQFF. The CDR3 coding sequence is TGTGCCAGCAGTCGGCTAGCGGGGGCTAGGAATGAGCAGTTCTTC.